What follows are 30 T cell receptor beta chains derived from one specimen sequenced in a study of control samples from healthy donors and cancer patients. Sequenced by immunoSEQ multiplex PCR; TCRdb stores in-frame clones only, minus some. This sample has 90,000 to 120,000 clones, with about 80% found just once. Sample: blood. The receptors originated from a man aged 18 to 29 in good health.

The V gene is TRBV5-6, the J gene TRBJ2-2; TRBD2 matches at 10 bases. CDR1 and CDR2 from the germline V gene are SGHDT and YYEEEE. Trimming took 2 bases from V and 3 from J; bases not matched to a gene: 7. This CDR3 contains 17 residues. The CDR3 DNA reads as TGTGCCAGCAGCTTTTCGTCCCTAGCGGGGGACACCGGGGAGCTGTTTTTT. Translating it yields CASSFSSLAGDTGELFF. The full variable domain, in which reference TRBV5-6 and TRBJ2-2 provide the parts outside the CDR3, is DAGVTQSPTHLIKTRGQQVTLRCSPKSGHDTVSWYQQALGQGPQFIFQYYEEEERQRGNFPDRFSGHQFPNYSSELNVNALLLGDSALYLCASSFSSLAGDTGELFFGEGSRLTVL.

The chain recombines TRBV9 with TRBJ2-2, with D possibly being TRBD2 (5 bases). Germline values: CDR1 SGDLS, CDR2 YYNGEE. This CDR3 has 16 residues. Trimming stripped 4 bases from V and 1 base from J, with 14 bases between. The CDR3 bases are TGTGCCAGCAGCCCCCGTAGGGCGGGGAACACCGGGGAGCTGTTTTTT. Its protein product is CASSPRRAGNTGELFF.

The chain is built from TRBV5-1 and TRBJ1-4; a weak D match, TRBD1 (6 bases). The ends were cut back, 7 bases at V and 7 bases at J, with 17 bases in the middle. Germline CDR1 reads SGHRS; CDR2 reads YFSETQ. The CDR3 contains 14 residues. CDR3 residues: CASGEGVGFEKLFF. The CDR3 nucleotides read TGCGCCAGCGGAGAGGGGGTTGGTTTTGAAAAACTGTTTTTT.

With respect to this clone: The same CDR3 can be traced to other DNA sequences in this sample. J is TRBJ2-5 and V is TRBV7-2; TRBD2 matches at 10 bases. This CDR3 is built from 17 residues. The junction had 14 bases not matched to a gene; V was cut back by 3 bases and J by 7 bases. The germline gives CDR1 SGHTA, CDR2 FQGNSA. This CDR3 reads CASSFSGSGGGGGTQYF. The CDR3 DNA is TGTGCCAGCAGCTTTTCGGGGAGCGGGGGGGGCGGGGGGACCCAGTACTTC.

This clone is a singleton in its sample. V usage is TRBV19 and J usage is TRBJ1-1; D is undetermined. Between the trimmed V and J ends, which lost 2 bases and 1 base, there was a span of 11 bases. Germline V CDR1 and CDR2: LNHDA, SQIVND (reference sequence). CDR3 length equals 15 residues. The chain's CDR3 is CASSIWKLGNTEAFF. The DNA of the CDR3 is TGTGCCAGTAGTATATGGAAGTTGGGGAACACTGAAGCTTTCTTT.

The chain is built from TRBV4-1 and TRBJ2-1; D gene ambiguous. Germline-derived CDR1 and CDR2 are MGHRA and YSYEKL. The V and J ends lost 0 bases and 4 bases respectively, with 7 bases between them. This CDR3 is built from 14 residues. The CDR3 reads CASSQDRLYNEQFF. The CDR3 DNA reads TGCGCCAGCAGCCAAGATAGGCTTTACAATGAGCAGTTCTTC.

The V call is TRBV12-3 or TRBV12-4, the J call TRBJ1-2, with D possibly being TRBD1 (6 bases). The V end was cut by 5 bases, the J end by 6 bases, with 13 bases between. The CDR3 has 13 amino acids. The CDR3 nucleotides read TGTGCCAGCAGTGAGGGGGGGCGCCATGGCTACACCTTC. Residues: CASSEGGRHGYTF.

The chain carries TRBV6-5 and TRBJ1-2; 7 bases match TRBD1. V shed 7 bases, J shed 0 bases, and the junction held 2 bases outside the gene matches. Germline V gives CDR1 MNHEY, CDR2 SVGAGI. The CDR3 loop spans 13 amino acids. CDR3 DNA: TGTGCCAGCACCGACAGGGCTAACTATGGCTACACCTTC. Encoded protein: CASTDRANYGYTF.

This chain joins TRBV7-9 and TRBJ2-1, with 10 bases fitting TRBD2. The ends lost 1 base at V and 2 bases at J; junction bases unmatched: 2. This CDR3 comprises 16 residues. Germline V CDR1 and CDR2: SEHNR, FQNEAQ (reference sequence). The CDR3 loop is CASSLGLAGAYNEQFF. The CDR3 region has the DNA TGTGCCAGCAGCTTAGGTCTAGCGGGGGCCTACAATGAGCAGTTCTTC.

This clone is a singleton in its sample. The rearrangement uses TRBV13 and TRBJ1-2; possibly TRBD1 for D (6 bases). Germline lookup yields CDR1 PRHDT and CDR2 FYEKMQ (reference sequence). V lost 4 bases and J lost 8, with 17 bases in between. This CDR3 spans 14 amino acids. The CDR3 loop reads CASSSYGGAGGYTF. The CDR3 nucleotides are TGTGCCAGCAGCTCGTATGGGGGGGCGGGAGGCTACACCTTC.

The chain couples TRBV6-5 to TRBJ1-1; possible D gene TRBD1, 6 bases. This CDR3 region has 12 residues. The germline V gene has CDR1 MNHEY and CDR2 SVGAGI. With 5 bases removed from V and 5 bases from J, the gap between germline ends came to 9 bases. The CDR3 region has the DNA TGTGCCAGCAGTCAGAGGGGGACTGAAGCTTTCTTT. It specifies CASSQRGTEAFF.

The table lists this clone with a count of one. This chain links TRBV24-1 with TRBJ1-2; D not resolved. Germline V gene data show CDR1 as KGHDR and CDR2 as SFDVKD. This CDR3 has 13 amino acids. V dropped 7 bases and J dropped 1 base, with 9 bases sitting between them. CDR3 region: CATSHGLNYGYTF. CDR3 DNA: TGTGCCACCAGCCATGGCCTTAACTATGGCTACACCTTC.

The CDR3 DNA follows: TGTGCCAGCAGCCGCCTCCTTAGGGAGCAAGAAGAGACCCAGTACTTC. Translated, it gives CASSRLLREQEETQYF. The chain employs TRBV7-6 and TRBJ2-5, with a tentative D call TRBD2 (5 bases). Germline assignment: CDR1 SGHVS and CDR2 FNYEAQ. With 5 bases removed from V and 3 bases from J, the gap between germline ends came to 19 bases. The CDR3 loop spans 16 amino acids.

The V call is TRBV4-1, the J call TRBJ1-3; no definite D call. V was cut by 0 bases and J by 0 bases, with 12 bases left in between. CDR3 length equals 17 residues. Germline V gives CDR1 MGHRA, CDR2 YSYEKL. CDR3 nucleotide sequence: TGCGCCAGCAGCCAAGAAACAGTCCCCCTCTCTGGAAACACCATATATTTT. It encodes CASSQETVPLSGNTIYF.

The V gene is TRBV4-1, the J gene TRBJ2-1, with TRBD1 identical over 7 bases. Germline-derived CDR1 and CDR2 are MGHRA and YSYEKL. The CDR3 length is 18 residues. The V segment lost 4 bases and the J segment 5 bases; nucleotides outside the gene matches: 17. The CDR3 DNA is TGCGCCAGCAGCCCAGGGGGATCGTTAGCCAGGCCCAACAATGAGCAGTTCTTC. Its protein is CASSPGGSLARPNNEQFF.

This clone was picked up one time. This sequence joins TRBV6-5 and TRBJ1-4, with 7 nucleotides matching TRBD1. The CDR3 totals 15 residues. From germline, CDR1 is MNHEY and CDR2 SVGAGI. V was pared by 4 bases and J by 7 bases, with 9 bases of the junction left unmatched. The CDR3 DNA follows: TGTGCCAGCAGTTCCGGGACAGCAGAAGGTGAAAAACTGTTTTTT. This sequence encodes CASSSGTAEGEKLFF.

This clone was seen once. The CDR3 sequence: CASSRGDRTEYYGYTF. The CDR3 DNA follows: TGTGCCAGCAGCCGAGGAGACAGGACGGAATACTATGGCTACACCTTC. This chain links TRBV3-1 (or the pseudogene TRBV3-2) with TRBJ1-2; tentative D call: TRBD1 (6 bases). Trimming shortened V by 4 bases and J by 3 bases, and 18 bases separated the two germline ends. This CDR3 has 16 amino acids. Germline CDR1 reads LGHDT; CDR2 reads YNNKEL (reference sequence).

The rearrangement uses TRBV27 and TRBJ2-7; a weak D match, TRBD1 (6 bases). The CDR3 consists of 15 residues. The V end was cut by 2 bases, the J end by 1 base, with 12 bases between. Germline values: CDR1 MNHEY, CDR2 SMNVEV (reference sequence). The CDR3 nucleotides read TGTGCCAGCAGTTTACGGCAGGGGCCGTCCTACGAGCAGTACTTC. Protein sequence: CASSLRQGPSYEQYF.

The chain uses TRBV11-2 and TRBJ1-1, with a weak D call TRBD1 (5 bases). The CDR3 covers 14 residues. Trimming removed 4 bases from V and 0 bases from J, with 9 bases in between. Germline V gives CDR1 SGHAT, CDR2 FQNNGV. CDR3 nucleotides: TGTGCCAGCAGCTGGGGACGGGTGAACACTGAAGCTTTCTTT. Its protein product is CASSWGRVNTEAFF.

The chain recombines TRBV6-6 with TRBJ1-5; no clear D gene. The germline CDR1 and CDR2 sequences are MNHNY and SVGAGI (reference sequence). V lost 6 bases and J lost 2, with 17 bases in between. The CDR3 runs 16 residues. CDR3 sequence (DNA): TGTGCCAGCAGCTATCGGGGTGGCCGGGGCAATCAGCCCCAGCATTTT. Translated: CASSYRGGRGNQPQHF.

The rearrangement uses TRBV25-1 and TRBJ2-5, with 13 nucleotides matching TRBD2. V was pared by 6 bases and J by 0 bases, with 10 bases of the junction left unmatched. This CDR3 is 18 amino acids long. Germline CDR1 is MGHDK and CDR2 is SYGVNS. The CDR3 loop reads CASRTAGLAGDYQETQYF. The CDR3 bases are TGTGCCAGCAGAACGGCCGGACTAGCGGGGGATTACCAAGAGACCCAGTACTTC. Drawing the rest from reference TRBV25-1 and TRBJ2-5, the complete variable domain is EADIYQTPRYLVIGTGKKITLECSQTMGHDKMYWYQQDPGMELHLIHYSYGVNSTEKGDLSSESTVSRIRTEHFPLTLESARPSHTSQYLCASRTAGLAGDYQETQYFGPGTRLLVL.

The chain links TRBV27 to TRBJ1-2; no firm D call. CDR3 length: 13 residues. V was pared by 3 bases and J by 3 bases, with 8 bases between. CDR1 is MNHEY, CDR2 SMNVEV, per germline (reference sequence). Here the CDR3 reads CASSFQADYGYTF. CDR3 in DNA: TGTGCCAGCAGTTTTCAGGCTGACTATGGCTACACCTTC.

In nucleotides, the CDR3 is TGTGCCAGCAGTTTCACTCCAAACTACGAGCAGTACTTC. It translates to CASSFTPNYEQYF. V is TRBV28 and J is TRBJ2-7; D is unclear. CDR1 and CDR2 (germline): MDHEN, SYDVKM. The CDR3 consists of 13 residues. The ends were cut back, 3 bases at V and 3 bases at J, with 9 bases in the middle.

The chain carries TRBV24-1 and TRBJ1-2; D ambiguous. The CDR3 runs to 13 residues. V dropped 5 bases and J dropped 7 bases, with 13 bases sitting between them. The germline CDR1 and CDR2 sequences are KGHDR and SFDVKD. CDR3 sequence: CATSAGRYVGYTF. The CDR3 DNA is TGTGCCACCAGTGCCGGACGATACGTTGGCTACACCTTC.

The rearrangement joins TRBV7-9 to TRBJ2-2; D gene uncertain. The CDR3 totals 14 residues. The V gene's germline CDR1 is SEHNR and CDR2 FQNEAQ (reference sequence). Deletions cut 1 base from V and 8 bases from J, with 11 bases between. The DNA for the CDR3 is TGTGCCAGCAGCTTAGGTTGGTCTTCGGGGGAGCTGTTTTTT. Residues: CASSLGWSSGELFF.

The J gene is TRBJ1-1, the V gene TRBV5-4, with unresolved D. The CDR3 has 14 residues. The ends were cut back, 1 base at V and 5 bases at J, with 12 bases in the middle. The germline CDR1 and CDR2 sequences are SGHNT and YYREEE (reference sequence). Here the CDR3 reads CASSLNGDWTEAFF. The CDR3 DNA reads TGTGCCAGCAGCTTGAACGGGGATTGGACTGAAGCTTTCTTT.

This clone was observed a handful of times. The chain uses TRBV25-1 and TRBJ1-1; possible D gene TRBD1, 6 bases. Germline V CDR1 and CDR2: MGHDK, SYGVNS. This CDR3 contains 14 residues. The V gene lost 7 bases and the J gene lost 4 bases, with 16 bases spanning the gap. CDR3 DNA: TGTGCCAGCAACCTACAGGGTGGGGGCACTGAAGCTTTCTTT. Its translation: CASNLQGGGTEAFF.

The chain couples TRBV28 to TRBJ2-5; a possible D gene is TRBD1 (6 bases). CDR3 size: 17 residues. The germline V and J ends were trimmed by 2 bases and 0 bases, with 16 bases remaining between them. Germline values: CDR1 MDHEN, CDR2 SYDVKM. As DNA, the CDR3 is TGTGCCAGCAGTTTAGTATCAGGGGCTAATTACCAAGAGACCCAGTACTTC. Translation: CASSLVSGANYQETQYF.

The V call is TRBV13, the J call TRBJ2-5; 11 positions match TRBD2. The germline V gene encodes CDR1 PRHDT and CDR2 FYEKMQ (reference sequence). J gave up 2 bases and V 5 bases, and 7 bases lay outside the gene matches. The CDR3 has 16 residues. This chain's CDR3 is CASSTTSGGGQETQYF. The CDR3 DNA follows: TGTGCCAGCAGCACTACTAGCGGGGGTGGTCAAGAGACCCAGTACTTC.

This clone was detected ten times or more. Different DNA sequences within this sample yield the same CDR3. As DNA, the CDR3 is TGCGCCAGCTCACTAGGGGTGGGCACTGAAGCTTTCTTT. This sequence encodes CASSLGVGTEAFF. The chain has TRBV5-1 and TRBJ1-1, with a possible D match to TRBD1 (5 bases). The CDR3 is 13 residues long. Germline CDR1 SGHRS, CDR2 YFSETQ. V was pared by 7 bases and J by 4 bases, with 14 bases between. Complete variable domain (other parts from reference TRBV5-1 and TRBJ1-1): KAGVTQTPRYLIKTRGQQVTLSCSPISGHRSVSWYQQTPGQGLQFLFEYFSETQRNKGNFPGRFSGRQFSNSRSEMNVSTLELGDSALYLCASSLGVGTEAFFGQGTRLTVV.